The present entry profiles one TCR beta chain with its context. The antigen is unknown. RNA extraction and reverse transcription yielded cDNA as sequencing template. Assay: immunoSEQ multiplex PCR; the TCRdb copy retains only in-frame clones and omits some. The sample lists 130,000 or so clones; approximately 49% were seen once. The data stem from a study of CD8+ T cells in alopecia areata. Punch biopsies of lesional scalp, plus peripheral blood, were taken from alopecia areata patients. Points from the study as a whole: Greater clonality was observed in lesional scalp samples, especially alopecia totalis/universalis, versus normal scalp.

Source: CD8+ T cells sorted from blood, taken at week 0. This clonotype originated in a human donor with alopecia areata.

The CDR3 DNA is TGCGCCAGCAGCCAAGATCCTCCCCGGCCAGATACGCAGTATTTT. It encodes CASSQDPPRPDTQYF. This sequence joins TRBV4-1 and TRBJ2-3; D is unclear. The CDR3 is 15 residues long. The V end was cut by 0 bases, the J end by 4 bases, with 11 bases between. The germline V gene has CDR1 MGHRA and CDR2 YSYEKL.